This record covers a single T cell receptor (beta chain). Its antigen is currently unknown. This sample was included in a study of Tregs in tolerant kidney transplant recipients. Turning to the study itself: The nonmyeloablative bone marrow transplants came from related graft donors, with transient mixed chimerism.

Repertoires were generated with immunoSEQ multiplex PCR, while TCRdb's copy carries only in-frame clones and drops some. The sample carries approximately 98,000 clones, roughly 89% recorded once. Findings and limits, study-wide: Activated donor B cell expansion appeared to reveal the most relevant donor-specific TCRbeta repertoire. Antigen-driven expansion was suggested because donor-specific Tregs expanded more than all Tregs in tolerant patients.

CDR1 and CDR2 (germline): ENHRY, SYGVKD. The CDR3 extends over 15 amino acids. The ends were cut back, 8 bases at V and 2 bases at J, with 13 bases in the middle. This receptor was obtained from a human donor who received a combined kidney and bone marrow transplant. The chain couples TRBV10-3 to TRBJ2-6; tentatively, D is TRBD2 (6 bases). The sample in question was CD4+ T cells from blood, obtained before the transplant. The CDR3 spells CAIGTRGAGANVLTF. CDR3 nucleotide sequence: TGTGCCATCGGGACGCGGGGCGCTGGGGCCAACGTCCTGACTTTC.